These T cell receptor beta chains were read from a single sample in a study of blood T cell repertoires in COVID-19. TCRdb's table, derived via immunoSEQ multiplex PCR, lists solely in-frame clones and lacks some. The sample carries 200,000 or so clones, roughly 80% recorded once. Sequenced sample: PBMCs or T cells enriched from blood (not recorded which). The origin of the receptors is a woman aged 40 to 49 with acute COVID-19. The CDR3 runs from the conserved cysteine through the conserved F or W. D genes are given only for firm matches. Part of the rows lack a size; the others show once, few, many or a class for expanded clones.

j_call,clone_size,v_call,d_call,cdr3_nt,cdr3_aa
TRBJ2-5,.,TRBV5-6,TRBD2,TGTGCCAGCAGCTTAGCGGGAGCGGGGGAGACCCAGTACTTC,CASSLAGAGETQYF
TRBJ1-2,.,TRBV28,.,TGTGCCAGCAGTTTTGCAGGGAATGGAGATGGCTACACCTTC,CASSFAGNGDGYTF
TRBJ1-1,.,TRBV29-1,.,TGCAGCGTTCGAGTCGGTAGCACTGAAGCTTTCTTT,CSVRVGSTEAFF
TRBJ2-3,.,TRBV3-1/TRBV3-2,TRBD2,TGTGCCAGCAGCCAAGATAGGATAGCGGGGGCGGATACGCAGTATTTT,CASSQDRIAGADTQYF
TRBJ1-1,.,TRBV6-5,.,TGTGCCAGCAGTCTCCAACAGGGCGTGAACACTGAAGCTTTCTTT,CASSLQQGVNTEAFF
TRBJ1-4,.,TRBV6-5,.,TGTGCCAGCAGAATAGCGCGGGGACGGAATGAAAAACTGTTTTTT,CASRIARGRNEKLFF
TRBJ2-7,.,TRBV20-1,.,TGCAGGGGGGGAGGAGAATACGAGCAGTACTTC,CRGGGEYEQYF
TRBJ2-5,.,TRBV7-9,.,TGTGCCAGCAGCTTAGGGAGCCTGGCAGAAGAGACCCAGTACTTC,CASSLGSLAEETQYF
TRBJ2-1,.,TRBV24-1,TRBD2,TGTGCCACCAGTAAAACTAGCGGCTGGGATGAGCAGTTCTTC,CATSKTSGWDEQFF
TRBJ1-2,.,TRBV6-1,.,TGTGCCAGCAGTGAATACAGGGTTGGAAGCTACACCTTC,CASSEYRVGSYTF
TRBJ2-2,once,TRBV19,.,TGTGCCAGTAGTATGGGGGGAGTGGGCACCGGGGAGCTGTTTTTT,CASSMGGVGTGELFF
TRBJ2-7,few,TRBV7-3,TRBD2,TGTGCCAGCTCGAGGAGGGAGGGCTACGAGCAGTACTTC,CASSRREGYEQYF
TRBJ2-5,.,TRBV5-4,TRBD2,TGTGCCAGCAGCTTACTAGCGGGGGGGAAGACCCAGTACTTC,CASSLLAGGKTQYF
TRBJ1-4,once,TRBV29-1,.,TGCAGCGTCAAAATCGCGGGGGGTTTGCAAGAAAAACTGTTTTTT,CSVKIAGGLQEKLFF
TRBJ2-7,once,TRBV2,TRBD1,TGTGCCAGCACCCCAGGGGGGACAGGTACCTACGAGCAGTACTTC,CASTPGGTGTYEQYF
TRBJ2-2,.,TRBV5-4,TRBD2,TGTGCCAGCAGCCTACCCAGCGGGAGCACCGGGGAGCTGTTTTTT,CASSLPSGSTGELFF
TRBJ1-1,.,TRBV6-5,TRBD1,TGTGCCAGCAGGTTCACAGGGGAGAGGGGAGCTTTCTTT,CASRFTGERGAFF
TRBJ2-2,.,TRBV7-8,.,TGTGCCAGCAGCTTAGCCGGGGCCGGGGAGCTGTTTTTT,CASSLAGAGELFF
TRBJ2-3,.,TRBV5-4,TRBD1,TGTGCCAGCAGACGCGGACAGGGTTCAACAGATACGCAGTATTTT,CASRRGQGSTDTQYF
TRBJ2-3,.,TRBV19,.,TGTGCCAGTATGAGGGCTGACACAGATACGCAGTATTTT,CASMRADTDTQYF
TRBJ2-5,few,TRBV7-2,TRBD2,TGTGCCAGCAGCTTAGAGTCAGGACTAGCCGTGACCCAGTACTTC,CASSLESGLAVTQYF
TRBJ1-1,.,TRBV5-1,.,TGCGCCAGCAGCTCAACCGATGGACAGAAGAACACTGAAGCTTTCTTT,CASSSTDGQKNTEAFF
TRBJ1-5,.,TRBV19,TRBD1,TGTGCCAGTAGTATAGACCGGGACAGGCTTCAGCCCCAGCATTTT,CASSIDRDRLQPQHF
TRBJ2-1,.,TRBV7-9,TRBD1,TGTGCCAGCAGCTTACCCCCGGGACAGGGTTACAATGAGCAGTTCTTC,CASSLPPGQGYNEQFF
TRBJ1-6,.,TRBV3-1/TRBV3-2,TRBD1,TGTGCCAGCAGCGAGACAGGGATTGCTTCACCCCTCCACTTT,CASSETGIASPLHF
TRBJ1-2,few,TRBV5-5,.,TGTGCCAGCAGCCCTAACAAAGAGGCGGGCTACACCTTC,CASSPNKEAGYTF
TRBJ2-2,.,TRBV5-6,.,TGTGCCAGCAGCACCCTAGGAGGACTAATGACCGGGGAGCTGTTTTTT,CASSTLGGLMTGELFF
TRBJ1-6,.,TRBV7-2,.,TGTGCCAGCAGCTTAGGAGCGGGGTATAATTCACCCCTCCACTTT,CASSLGAGYNSPLHF
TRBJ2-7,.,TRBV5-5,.,TGTGCCAGCAGCTTAGGGGTAACCGGGCAGTACTTC,CASSLGVTGQYF
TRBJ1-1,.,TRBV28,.,TGTGCCAGCAGTTTTCTGGACACTCATGAGGCTTTCTTT,CASSFLDTHEAFF
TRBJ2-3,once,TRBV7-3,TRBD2,TGTGCCAGCAGCCCTGACAGCGGGGGGGGCACAGATACGCAGTATTTT,CASSPDSGGGTDTQYF
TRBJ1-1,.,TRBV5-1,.,TGCGCCAGCAGCTCACAGGGAGTAAACACTGAAGCTTTCTTT,CASSSQGVNTEAFF
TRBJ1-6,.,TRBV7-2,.,TGTGCCAGCGGCGTTGGGCAAAATTCACCCCTCCACTTT,CASGVGQNSPLHF
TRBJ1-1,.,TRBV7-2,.,TGTGCCAGCAGCTTAGCGGGCACGACTGAAGCTTTCTTT,CASSLAGTTEAFF
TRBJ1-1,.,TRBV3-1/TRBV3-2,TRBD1,TGTGCCAGCAACTACAGGGGGTCGAACACTGAAGCTTTCTTT,CASNYRGSNTEAFF
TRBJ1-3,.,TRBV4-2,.,TGTGCCAGCAGCCAAGATATCAGGGGCTCTGGAAACACCATATATTTT,CASSQDIRGSGNTIYF
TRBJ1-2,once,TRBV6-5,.,TGTGCCAGCAGCCCCCGGGGGAACTATGGCTACACCTTC,CASSPRGNYGYTF
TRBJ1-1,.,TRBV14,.,TGTGCCAGCAGCCAAGACAGGGTTAGGTCTGAAGCTTTCTTT,CASSQDRVRSEAFF
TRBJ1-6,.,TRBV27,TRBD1,TGTGCCAGCAGTTTATGGACAGGGCGGAATTCACCCCTCCACTTT,CASSLWTGRNSPLHF
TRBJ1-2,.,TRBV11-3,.,TGTGCCAGCAGCTTAGATCGAGGTAACTATGGCTACACCTTC,CASSLDRGNYGYTF
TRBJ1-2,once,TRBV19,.,TGTGCCAGTACCACCTGGCCGGAGGGAACTACCTTC,CASTTWPEGTTF
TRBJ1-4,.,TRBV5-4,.,TGTGCCAGCAGCCCCGGCGGAGCGGGGGAAAAACTGTTTTTT,CASSPGGAGEKLFF
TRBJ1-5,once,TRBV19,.,TGTGCCAGTAGGAGGGGGGGGATTAGCAATCAGCCCCAGCATTTT,CASRRGGISNQPQHF
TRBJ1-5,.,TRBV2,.,TGTGCCAGCAGTGGGGGGCAGGGGCAAGGTCAGCCCCAGCATTTT,CASSGGQGQGQPQHF
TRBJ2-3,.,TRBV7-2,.,TGTGCCAGCGACTCAGGGAGGACGCAGTATTTT,CASDSGRTQYF
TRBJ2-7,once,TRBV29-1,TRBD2,TGCAGCGTTGAAACTAGCGGGAGCTCCTACGAGCAGTACTTC,CSVETSGSSYEQYF
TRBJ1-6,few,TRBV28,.,TGTGCCAGCAGTTCGGCGGGGGGCAAATCACCCCTCCACTTT,CASSSAGGKSPLHF
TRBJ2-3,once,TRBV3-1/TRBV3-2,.,TGTGCCAGCAGCCCCCGACCAGGGACAGATACGCAGTATTTT,CASSPRPGTDTQYF
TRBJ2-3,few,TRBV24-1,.,TGTGCCACCAGTGGTCAGACAGATACGCAGTATTTT,CATSGQTDTQYF
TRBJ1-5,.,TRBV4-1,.,TGCGCCAGCAGCCAAGTAGAAGGGGATCAGCCCCAGCATTTT,CASSQVEGDQPQHF
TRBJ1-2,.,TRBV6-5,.,TGTGCCAGCAGGCTCGACTTGGGCTATGGCTACACCTTC,CASRLDLGYGYTF
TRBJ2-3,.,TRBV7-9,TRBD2,TGTGCCAGCAGCTTAAATCTAGCGGGGGCCCCCACAGATACGCAGTATTTT,CASSLNLAGAPTDTQYF
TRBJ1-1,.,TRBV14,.,TGTGCCAGCAGCCGGAGCCCGATGAACACTGAAGCTTTCTTT,CASSRSPMNTEAFF
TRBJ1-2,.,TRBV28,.,TGTGCCAGCAGCGGACGGGAGTATGGCTACACCTTC,CASSGREYGYTF
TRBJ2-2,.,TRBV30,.,TGTGCCTGGAGTCCTTACACCGGGGAGCTGTTTTTT,CAWSPYTGELFF
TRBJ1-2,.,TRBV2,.,TGTGCCAGCATGGACGGGGGTGGCTACACCTTC,CASMDGGGYTF